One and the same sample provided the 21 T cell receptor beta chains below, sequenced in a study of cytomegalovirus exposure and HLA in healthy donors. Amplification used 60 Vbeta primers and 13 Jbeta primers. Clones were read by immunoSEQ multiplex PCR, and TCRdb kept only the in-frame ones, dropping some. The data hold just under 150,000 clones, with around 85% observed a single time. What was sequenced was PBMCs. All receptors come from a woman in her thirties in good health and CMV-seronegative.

The CDR3 reads CASSIAGGNSYEQYF. The CDR3 bases are TGTGCCAGTAGTATAGCCGGCGGAAATTCCTACGAGCAGTACTTC. This chain connects TRBV19 to TRBJ2-7; D unclear. CDR3 size: 15 residues. Germline V lookup: CDR1 LNHDA, CDR2 SQIVND (reference sequence). V was trimmed by 1 base and J by 1 base, leaving 11 bases between them.

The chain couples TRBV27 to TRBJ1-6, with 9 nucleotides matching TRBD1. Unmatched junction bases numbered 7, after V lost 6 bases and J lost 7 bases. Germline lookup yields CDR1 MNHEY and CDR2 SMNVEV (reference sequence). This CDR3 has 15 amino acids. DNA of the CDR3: TGTGCCAGCAGGGACAGGGGCCTATTGAATTCACCCCTCCACTTT. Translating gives CASRDRGLLNSPLHF.

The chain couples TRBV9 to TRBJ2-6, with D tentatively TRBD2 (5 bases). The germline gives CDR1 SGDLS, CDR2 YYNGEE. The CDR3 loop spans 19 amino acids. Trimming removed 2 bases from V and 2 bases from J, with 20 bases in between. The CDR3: CASSVPTTVEGPGANVLTF. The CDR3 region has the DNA TGTGCCAGCAGCGTGCCAACCACAGTTGAGGGCCCTGGGGCCAACGTCCTGACTTTC.

As DNA, the CDR3 is TGTGCCAGCAGACAGGGGGCCAGAGACGAGCAGTACTTC. Translating gives CASRQGARDEQYF. The V gene is TRBV25-1, the J gene TRBJ2-7, with 9 positions matching TRBD1. V lost 6 bases to trimming and J lost 5 bases; unmatched junction nucleotides: 5. This CDR3 has 13 residues. The germline V gene encodes CDR1 MGHDK and CDR2 SYGVNS.

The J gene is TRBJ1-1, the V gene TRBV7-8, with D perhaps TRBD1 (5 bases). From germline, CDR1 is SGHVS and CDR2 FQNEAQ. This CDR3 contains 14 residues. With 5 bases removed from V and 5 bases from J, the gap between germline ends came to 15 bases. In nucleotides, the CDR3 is TGTGCCAGCAGCCAGACAGCCCCTATAACTGAAGCTTTCTTT. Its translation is CASSQTAPITEAFF.

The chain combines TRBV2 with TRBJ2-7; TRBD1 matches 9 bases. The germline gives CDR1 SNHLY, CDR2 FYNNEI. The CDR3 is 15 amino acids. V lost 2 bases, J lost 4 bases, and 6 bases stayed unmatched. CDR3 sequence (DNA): TGTGCCAGCAGTGAAAGGACAGGGGACGCGTACGAGCAGTACTTC. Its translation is CASSERTGDAYEQYF.

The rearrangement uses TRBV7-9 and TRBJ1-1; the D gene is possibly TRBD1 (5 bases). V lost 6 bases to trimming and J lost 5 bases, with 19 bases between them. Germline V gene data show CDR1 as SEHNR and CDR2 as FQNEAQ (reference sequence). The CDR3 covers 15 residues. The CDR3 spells CASSLSRGVVTEAFF. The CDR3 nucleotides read TGTGCCAGCAGTCTCTCCCGGGGGGTAGTTACTGAAGCTTTCTTT.

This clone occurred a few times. Here the CDR3 reads CASSYSGRRNTEAFF. The CDR3 DNA is TGTGCCAGCAGTTACTCGGGCAGAAGGAACACTGAAGCTTTCTTT. The chain combines TRBV6-5 with TRBJ1-1, with D uncertain. Trimming took 0 bases from V and 1 from J, leaving 9 bases between them. There are 15 residues in the CDR3. CDR1 is MNHEY and CDR2 is SVGAGI in the germline V gene.

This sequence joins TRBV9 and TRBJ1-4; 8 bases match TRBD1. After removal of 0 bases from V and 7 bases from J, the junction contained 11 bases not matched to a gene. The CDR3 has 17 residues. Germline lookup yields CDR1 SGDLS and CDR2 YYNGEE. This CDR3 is CASSVGTGPRVGEKLFF. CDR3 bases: TGTGCCAGCAGCGTAGGGACAGGGCCGAGGGTTGGTGAAAAACTGTTTTTT.

The CDR3 region has the DNA TGCGCCAGCAGCCACCAGGGGGATAACGAGCAGTACTTC. Protein product: CASSHQGDNEQYF. The chain couples TRBV4-1 to TRBJ2-7, with 7 bases fitting TRBD1. CDR1 is MGHRA, CDR2 YSYEKL, per germline. The junction had 4 bases not matched to a gene; V was cut back by 3 bases and J by 5 bases. The CDR3 runs 13 residues.

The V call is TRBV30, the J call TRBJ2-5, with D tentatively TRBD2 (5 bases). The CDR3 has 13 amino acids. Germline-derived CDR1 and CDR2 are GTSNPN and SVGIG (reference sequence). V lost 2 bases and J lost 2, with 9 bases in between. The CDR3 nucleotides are TGTGCCTGGAGTTCAGCGGTACAAGAGACCCAGTACTTC. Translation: CAWSSAVQETQYF.

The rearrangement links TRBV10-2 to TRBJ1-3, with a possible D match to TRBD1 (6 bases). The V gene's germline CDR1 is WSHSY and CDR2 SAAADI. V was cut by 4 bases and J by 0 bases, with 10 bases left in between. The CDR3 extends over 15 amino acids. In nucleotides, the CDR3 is TGCGCCAGCAGTGGCCCGGGACACTCTGGAAACACCATATATTTT. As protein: CASSGPGHSGNTIYF.

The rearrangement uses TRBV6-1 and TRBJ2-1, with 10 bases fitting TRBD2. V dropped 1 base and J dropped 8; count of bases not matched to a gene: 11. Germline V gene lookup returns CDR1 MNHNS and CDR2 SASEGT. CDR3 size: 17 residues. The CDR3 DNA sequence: TGTGCCAGCAGTGAAGTCCTGAGCGGGGGGGCCTTCGATGAGCAGTTCTTC. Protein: CASSEVLSGGAFDEQFF.

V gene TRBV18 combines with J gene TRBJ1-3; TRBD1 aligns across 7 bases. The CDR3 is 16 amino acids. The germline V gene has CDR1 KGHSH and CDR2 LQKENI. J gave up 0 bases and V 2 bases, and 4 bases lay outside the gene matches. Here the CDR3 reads CASSPMGQNSGNTIYF. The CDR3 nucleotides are TGTGCCAGCTCACCAATGGGACAGAACTCTGGAAACACCATATATTTT.

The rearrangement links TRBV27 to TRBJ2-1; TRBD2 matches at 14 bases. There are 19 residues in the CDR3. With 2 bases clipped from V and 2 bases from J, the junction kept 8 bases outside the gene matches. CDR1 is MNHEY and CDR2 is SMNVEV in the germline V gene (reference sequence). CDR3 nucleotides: TGTGCCAGCAGTTTACGGACTAGCGGGGGGATTTTGACCTACAATGAGCAGTTCTTC. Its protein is CASSLRTSGGILTYNEQFF.

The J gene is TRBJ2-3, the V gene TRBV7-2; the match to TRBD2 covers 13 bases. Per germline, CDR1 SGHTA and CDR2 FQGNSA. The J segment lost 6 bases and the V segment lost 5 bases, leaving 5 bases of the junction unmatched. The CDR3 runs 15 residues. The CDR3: CASSPTSGREDTQYF. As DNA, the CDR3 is TGTGCCAGCAGCCCTACTAGCGGGAGGGAGGATACGCAGTATTTT. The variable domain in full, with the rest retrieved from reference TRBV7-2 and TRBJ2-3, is GAGVSQSPSNKVTEKGKDVELRCDPISGHTALYWYRQSLGQGLEFLIYFQGNSAPDKSGLPSDRFSAERTGGSVSTLTIQRTQQEDSAVYLCASSPTSGREDTQYFGPGTRLTVL.

The CDR3 nucleotides are TGTGCCAGCAGTACAAAGTTAGGACGCGCCGGGGGGGAGCAGTTCTTC. Translated, it gives CASSTKLGRAGGEQFF. This sequence joins TRBV7-6 and TRBJ2-1, with 7 bases aligning to TRBD2. Unmatched junction bases numbered 18, after V lost 6 bases and J lost 10 bases. CDR3 length: 16 residues. Looked up from germline, CDR1 is SGHVS and CDR2 is FNYEAQ. Combining the CDR3 with reference TRBV7-6 and TRBJ2-1 gives the whole variable domain GAGVSQSPRYKVTKRGQDVALRCDPISGHVSLYWYRQALGQGPEFLTYFNYEAQQDKSGLPNDRFSAERPEGSISTLTIQRTEQRDSAMYRCASSTKLGRAGGEQFFGPGTRLTVL.

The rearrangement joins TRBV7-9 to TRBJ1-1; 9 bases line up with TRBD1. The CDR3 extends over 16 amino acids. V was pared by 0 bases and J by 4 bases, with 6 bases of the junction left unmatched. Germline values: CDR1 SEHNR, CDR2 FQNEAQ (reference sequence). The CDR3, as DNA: TGTGCCAGCAGCTTAGCCTCCGGACAGGGGACCACTGAAGCTTTCTTT. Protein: CASSLASGQGTTEAFF.

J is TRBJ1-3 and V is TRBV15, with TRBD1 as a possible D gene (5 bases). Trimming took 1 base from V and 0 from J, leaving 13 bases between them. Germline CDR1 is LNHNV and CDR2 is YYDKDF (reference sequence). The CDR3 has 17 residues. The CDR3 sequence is CATSRVVRGISGNTIYF. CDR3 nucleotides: TGTGCCACCAGCAGAGTCGTTAGGGGCATCTCTGGAAACACCATATATTTT.

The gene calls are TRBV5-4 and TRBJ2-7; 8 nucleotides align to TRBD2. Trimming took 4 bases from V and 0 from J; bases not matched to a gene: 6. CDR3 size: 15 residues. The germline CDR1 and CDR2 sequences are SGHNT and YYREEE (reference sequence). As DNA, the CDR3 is TGTGCCAGCAGCCCCGGGACTAGTAGCTCCTACGAGCAGTACTTC. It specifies CASSPGTSSSYEQYF.

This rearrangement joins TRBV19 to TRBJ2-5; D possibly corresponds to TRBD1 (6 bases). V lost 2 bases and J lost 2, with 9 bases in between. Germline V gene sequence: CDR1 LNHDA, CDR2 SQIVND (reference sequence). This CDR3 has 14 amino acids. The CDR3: CASSITGLQETQYF. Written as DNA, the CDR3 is TGTGCCAGTAGTATAACAGGGTTGCAAGAGACCCAGTACTTC.